Listed here are 15 T cell receptor beta chains from one sample, sequenced in a study of shared clonotypes between healthy human individuals. Sequencing was performed with immunoSEQ multiplex PCR; in TCRdb, only in-frame clones are kept and a portion is missing. The sample includes roughly 600,000 clones, 95% to 98% of them seen just once. Naive CD8 cells, CD45RO-negative and positively selected for CCR7, excluded terminally differentiated effector memory CD45RA+ cells. Specimen: naive CD8+ T cells sorted from blood. The receptor set was obtained from a man aged 30-40 years in good health.

V is TRBV21-1 and J is TRBJ2-7; the DNA was not used to check the table's D call, TRBD2. TRBV21-1 is assigned pseudogene status. The CDR3 extends over 14 amino acids. The CDR3: CASSNGASCFEQYF. CDR3 nucleotides: TGTGCCAGCAGCAATGGAGCTAGCTGTTTCGAGCAGTACTTC.

The chain recombines TRBV7-9 with TRBJ2-5; weak D call: TRBD1 (5 bases). Germline V gene lookup returns CDR1 SEHNR and CDR2 FQNEAQ (reference sequence). V lost 2 bases and J 5 bases, leaving 18 bases between the germline ends. This CDR3 spans 16 amino acids. The CDR3 is CASSLHRRGWAETQYF. CDR3 nucleotide sequence: TGTGCCAGCAGCTTACACAGGAGAGGATGGGCGGAGACCCAGTACTTC.

J is TRBJ2-7 and V is TRBV13, with unresolved D. V dropped 3 bases and J dropped 4 bases, with 16 bases sitting between them. Germline assignment: CDR1 PRHDT and CDR2 FYEKMQ (reference sequence). CDR3 size: 15 residues. The CDR3 protein is CASSFENTHPYEQYF. The CDR3 nucleotides are TGTGCCAGCAGCTTCGAGAACACTCACCCATACGAGCAGTACTTC. The full variable domain, its missing parts supplied by reference TRBV13 and TRBJ2-7, is AAGVIQSPRHLIKEKRETATLKCYPIPRHDTVYWYQQGPGQDPQFLISFYEKMQSDKGSIPDRFSAQQFSDYHSELNMSSLELGDSALYFCASSFENTHPYEQYFGPGTRLTVT.

The J gene is TRBJ2-7, the V gene TRBV2; 8 bases are a match to TRBD1. CDR1 SNHLY and CDR2 FYNNEI come from the germline V gene. V lost 7 bases and J lost 3; bases outside the gene matches: 20. The length of the CDR3 is 18 residues. The CDR3, as DNA: TGTGCCAGCATAGATCGGGACAGGCATTCGACTCAACTCTACGAGCAGTACTTC. It yields the protein CASIDRDRHSTQLYEQYF.

The rearrangement joins TRBV7-9 to TRBJ2-3; possibly TRBD2 for D (5 bases). V was shortened by 5 bases and J by 6 bases, with 12 bases between the two germline ends. CDR1 is SEHNR, CDR2 FQNEAQ, per germline (reference sequence). This CDR3 is built from 13 residues. The CDR3 spells CASSRAGGDTQYF. CDR3 sequence (DNA): TGTGCCAGCAGCCGGGCAGGCGGGGATACGCAGTATTTT.

The rearrangement links TRBV7-2 to TRBJ2-7; TRBD2 agrees at 11 bases. Per the germline V gene, CDR1 is SGHTA and CDR2 is FQGNSA. V was clipped by 2 bases and J by 7 bases; unmatched bases: 10. The CDR3 consists of 16 residues. As DNA, the CDR3 is TGTGCCAGCAGCTTAAATAGCGGGAGGGCCCCTCTAGAGCAGTACTTC. It translates to CASSLNSGRAPLEQYF.

The chain joins TRBV15 to TRBJ2-5; 11 bases are a match to TRBD1. Germline assignment: CDR1 LNHNV and CDR2 YYDKDF (reference sequence). Trimming took 6 bases from V and 5 from J; bases not matched to a gene: 2. CDR3 length equals 13 residues. The DNA for the CDR3 is TGTGCCACCAGGGACAGGGGGCTGGAGACCCAGTACTTC. It yields the protein CATRDRGLETQYF.

The rearrangement uses TRBV15 and TRBJ2-3; TRBD1 aligns across 10 bases. CDR1 is LNHNV, CDR2 YYDKDF, per germline (reference sequence). This CDR3 region has 14 residues. The junction had 4 bases not matched to a gene; V was cut back by 3 bases and J by 7 bases. CDR3 sequence: CATSRGQGRNTQYF. The CDR3, as DNA: TGTGCCACCAGCAGGGGACAGGGGCGGAATACGCAGTATTTT.

CDR3 region: CASSFDYMETNYGYTF. In nucleotides, the CDR3 is TGCGCCAGCAGCTTTGATTACATGGAAACTAACTATGGCTACACCTTC. The chain has TRBV5-1 and TRBJ1-2, with no clear D. CDR3 length: 16 residues. V lost 2 bases to trimming and J lost 0 bases, with 14 bases between them. CDR1 and CDR2 from the germline V gene are SGHRS and YFSETQ.

The chain links TRBV7-9 to TRBJ2-4; D gene uncertain. Germline CDR1 and CDR2: SEHNR and FQNEAQ (reference sequence). The CDR3 has 13 amino acids. V lost 7 bases, J lost 6 bases, and 13 bases lay in between. As DNA, the CDR3 is TGTGCCAGCACCCACCCGGACGGAAACATTCAGTACTTC. It is translated as CASTHPDGNIQYF.

This clone appeared once. This chain joins TRBV5-5 and TRBJ2-7, with 10 bases fitting TRBD1. Germline values: CDR1 SGHKS, CDR2 YYEKEE (reference sequence). V lost 2 bases to trimming and J lost 4 bases; unmatched junction nucleotides: 6. The length of the CDR3 is 15 residues. CDR3: CASSFRDRGQYEQYF. CDR3 nucleotide sequence: TGTGCCAGCAGCTTCCGGGACAGGGGACAATACGAGCAGTACTTC.

The table lists this clone with a count of one. The chain uses TRBV27 and TRBJ2-7; TRBD1 agrees at 7 bases. V lost 5 bases and J lost 0; bases outside the gene matches: 4. The germline V gene encodes CDR1 MNHEY and CDR2 SMNVEV (reference sequence). The CDR3 contains 14 residues. CDR3 DNA sequence: TGTGCCAGCAGTAGGGACAGTCTCTCCTACGAGCAGTACTTC. Amino acids: CASSRDSLSYEQYF.

This rearrangement joins TRBV25-1 to TRBJ1-1; D call uncertain. The CDR3 totals 15 residues. From germline, CDR1 is MGHDK and CDR2 SYGVNS. Trimming took 0 bases from V and 4 from J, leaving 12 bases between them. CDR3 amino acids: CASSEYTGRSTEAFF. The DNA of the CDR3 is TGTGCCAGCAGTGAATATACGGGCAGATCCACTGAAGCTTTCTTT.

The chain is built from TRBV29-1 and TRBJ2-1; TRBD1 or TRBD2 may be the D gene (5 bases each). CDR3 length: 13 residues. V dropped 4 bases and J dropped 6 bases, with 13 bases sitting between them. Germline V CDR1 and CDR2: SQVTM, ANQGSEA. The chain's CDR3 is CSVVGTPGNEQFF. The CDR3 DNA follows: TGCAGCGTTGTGGGGACCCCTGGCAATGAGCAGTTCTTC.

CDR3 in amino acids: CASSYSFGVGQYF. CDR3 DNA: TGTGCCAGCAGTTACTCCTTTGGGGTCGGGCAGTACTTC. V is TRBV6-5 and J is TRBJ2-5; D unclear. V was trimmed by 0 bases and J by 11 bases, leaving 13 bases between them. The CDR3 sequence is 13 residues long. The germline gives CDR1 MNHEY, CDR2 SVGAGI.